These 9 T cell receptor beta chains were sequenced from one sample in a study of cytotoxic CD8 clonotypes in ibrutinib-treated CLL. Data came from immunoSEQ multiplex PCR; TCRdb stores just in-frame clones and leaves some out. The top ten hold approximately 15% of the sample, which has 200,000 to 250,000 clones, under 75% seen once. Sample: PBMCs, taken after 24 months of ibrutinib treatment. The receptor set was obtained from a human donor with chronic lymphocytic leukemia.

The chain recombines TRBV19 with TRBJ2-7, with 7 bases matching TRBD2. V lost 1 base and J lost 4; bases outside the gene matches: 7. Per the germline V gene, CDR1 is LNHDA and CDR2 is SQIVND (reference sequence). The CDR3 is 15 amino acids. CDR3 protein: CASSIGGGSSYEQYF. Written as DNA, the CDR3 is TGTGCCAGTAGTATAGGGGGCGGGAGTTCGTACGAGCAGTACTTC.

The chain has TRBV15 and TRBJ2-7; the D call may be TRBD1 or TRBD2 (5 bases each). Trimming pared 6 bases from V and 0 bases from J, leaving 9 bases between. From germline, CDR1 is LNHNV and CDR2 YYDKDF (reference sequence). This CDR3 is 13 amino acids long. The CDR3 is CATRGRSSYEQYF. The CDR3 DNA sequence: TGTGCCACCAGGGGACGGAGCTCCTACGAGCAGTACTTC.

This chain uses TRBV15 with TRBJ1-2; D gene unclear. Trimming took off 5 bases at V and 2 bases at J, with 24 bases between the two ends. The CDR3 consists of 18 residues. Germline V CDR1 and CDR2: LNHNV, YYDKDF (reference sequence). In nucleotides, the CDR3 is TGTGCCACCAGCCAGACAATGGGCGGTCACCCGCCAAACTATGGCTACACCTTC. Translation gives CATSQTMGGHPPNYGYTF.

The chain uses TRBV28 and TRBJ1-2; TRBD1 is a possible D gene (5 bases). Germline V gene lookup returns CDR1 MDHEN and CDR2 SYDVKM. V lost 8 bases, J lost 8 bases, and 12 bases lay in between. The CDR3 spans 11 residues. The CDR3 DNA sequence: TGTGCCAGCGGCAGGGTAGAGGGCTACACCTTC. Residues: CASGRVEGYTF.

The chain is built from TRBV19 and TRBJ1-3; D unresolved. In germline, CDR1 is LNHDA, CDR2 SQIVND (reference sequence). The CDR3 is made up of 13 amino acids. V lost 5 bases and J 0 bases, leaving 5 bases between the germline ends. CDR3 nucleotide sequence: TGTGCCAGTAGTGAATCCTCTGGAAACACCATATATTTT. Translated: CASSESSGNTIYF.

This clone was observed a single time. This rearrangement joins TRBV6-5 to TRBJ1-2; D call uncertain. Germline loops: CDR1 MNHEY, CDR2 SVGAGI. V was cut by 1 base and J by 0 bases, with 6 bases left in between. This CDR3 is built from 14 residues. The CDR3 protein is CASSYLNTNYGYTF. The CDR3 DNA sequence: TGTGCCAGCAGTTACTTAAACACTAACTATGGCTACACCTTC.

Only a few counts were recorded for this clone. The V gene is TRBV7-6, the J gene TRBJ1-3; no clear D. Per the germline V gene, CDR1 is SGHVS and CDR2 is FNYEAQ. Between the trimmed V and J ends, which lost 1 base and 0 bases, there was a span of 13 bases. There are 17 residues in the CDR3. The CDR3 is CASSLERDRGSGNTIYF. The DNA for the CDR3 is TGTGCCAGCAGCTTAGAAAGGGATCGGGGCTCTGGAAACACCATATATTTT. The whole variable domain, remainder taken from reference TRBV7-6 and TRBJ1-3, is GAGVSQSPRYKVTKRGQDVALRCDPISGHVSLYWYRQALGQGPEFLTYFNYEAQQDKSGLPNDRFSAERPEGSISTLTIQRTEQRDSAMYRCASSLERDRGSGNTIYFGEGSWLTVV.

The J gene is TRBJ1-4, the V gene TRBV29-1; no clear D. Trimming removed 5 bases from V and 0 bases from J, with 4 bases in between. The CDR3 consists of 12 residues. The germline V gene encodes CDR1 SQVTM and CDR2 ANQGSEA. The CDR3: CSVRPTNEKLFF. CDR3 coding DNA: TGCAGCGTTCGACCAACTAATGAAAAACTGTTTTTT.

This clone was picked up one time. This sequence joins TRBV9 and TRBJ2-4; 11 nucleotides line up with TRBD2. Germline V gene data show CDR1 as SGDLS and CDR2 as YYNGEE. With V trimmed by 4 bases and J by 7 bases, 7 bases remained unmatched. The CDR3 length is 15 residues. In DNA form, the CDR3 reads TGTGCCAGCAGCCCACTAGCGGGAGTGGGGAACATTCAGTACTTC. This codes for CASSPLAGVGNIQYF.